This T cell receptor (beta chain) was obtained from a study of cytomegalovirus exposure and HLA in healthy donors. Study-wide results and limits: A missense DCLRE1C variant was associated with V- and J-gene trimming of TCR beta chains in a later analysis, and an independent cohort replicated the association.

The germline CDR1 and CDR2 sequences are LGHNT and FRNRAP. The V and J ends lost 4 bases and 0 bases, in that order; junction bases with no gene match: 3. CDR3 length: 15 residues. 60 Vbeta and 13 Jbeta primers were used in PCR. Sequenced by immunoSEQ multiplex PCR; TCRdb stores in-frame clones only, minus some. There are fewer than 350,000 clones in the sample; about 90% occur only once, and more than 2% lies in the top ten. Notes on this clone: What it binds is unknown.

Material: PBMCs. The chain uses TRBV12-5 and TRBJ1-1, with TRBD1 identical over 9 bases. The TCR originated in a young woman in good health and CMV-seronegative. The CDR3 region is CASGSGQGLNTEAFF. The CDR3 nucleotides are TGTGCTAGTGGTTCGGGACAGGGATTGAACACTGAAGCTTTCTTT.